This TCR beta chain was identified in a study of neurological immune-mediated disorders. The wider study: Secondary progressive cases numbered 3 among the 35 or so multiple sclerosis patients, while the other 31 were relapsing-remitting. Study-wide results and caveats: The multiple sclerosis repertoire cluster was not associated with any clinical or MRI feature, with the authors stating that larger cohorts are needed.

As for time point: longitudinal time-point 2. The V gene lost 3 bases and the J gene lost 5 bases, with 13 bases spanning the gap. CDR1 is SQVTM and CDR2 is ANQGSEA in the germline V gene. The CDR3 runs 13 residues. TCRdb re-called the 5' RACE reads through MiXCR, storing one row per CDR3 protein. This sample carries about 80,000 distinct CDR3 sequences, more than 5% of them seen once, and the ten largest clones take approximately 8%. This clonotype occurred many times. Its antigen remains unidentified. The receptor's source is a woman aged 55-70 years with multiple sclerosis. Sequenced sample: PBMCs. The chain has TRBV29-1 and TRBJ2-5; D is unclear. CDR3 in DNA: TGCAGCGTTGATCGAGTATTGGGGGAGACCCAGTACTTC. Encoded protein: CSVDRVLGETQYF.